The rows below give T cell receptor beta chains drawn from one sample of a study of blood T cells in healthy people across ages. One entry per CDR3 protein, called by TCRdb with MiXCR from the 5' RACE reads. The sample has fewer than 950,000 distinct CDR3 sequences; about 37% are singletons. The sequencing input was blood. The receptors originated from a young man in good health. CDR3s include the opening cysteine and the closing phenylalanine or tryptophan. D genes are given only for firm matches. Clone size is stated in some rows and not others, as once, few, many or a class when expanded.

V	D	J	size	length	CDR3	DNA
TRBV27	TRBD1	TRBJ1-2	.	16	CASSRGLTTGKEGYTF	TGTGCCAGCAGTAGAGGACTCACGACAGGGAAGGAGGGCTACACCTTC
TRBV5-1	TRBD1	TRBJ2-3	few	16	CASSLSTDRTTDTQYF	TGCGCCAGCAGCTTGTCGACGGACAGGACCACAGATACGCAGTATTTT
TRBV12-5	.	TRBJ2-7	many	14	CASGLSGRGYEQYF	TGTGCTAGTGGTTTGTCGGGCAGGGGCTACGAGCAGTACTTC
TRBV15	TRBD1	TRBJ1-2	.	13	CATSINRGYGYTF	TGTGCCACCAGCATAAACAGGGGCTATGGCTACACCTTC
TRBV6-5	.	TRBJ2-5	.	14	CASSSGDTQETQYF	TGTGCCAGCAGTTCCGGGGACACGCAAGAGACCCAGTACTTC
TRBV4-1	.	TRBJ2-2	.	16	CASSDWGKMNTGELFF	TGCGCCAGCAGCGACTGGGGTAAGATGAACACCGGGGAGCTGTTTTTT
TRBV28	TRBD1	TRBJ1-2	.	15	CASSSAGGINYGYTF	TGTGCCAGCAGTTCAGCAGGGGGCATTAACTATGGCTACACCTTC
TRBV2	TRBD1	TRBJ2-1	.	16	CASSPRGTDLQETQFF	TGTGCCAGCAGTCCCCGAGGGACAGACCTCCAAGAGACCCAGTTCTTC
TRBV7-3	.	TRBJ2-3	many	15	CASSRQGGGTDTQYF	TGTGCCAGCAGCCGCCAGGGTGGGGGCACAGATACGCAGTATTTT
TRBV27	.	TRBJ2-1	.	14	CASRRGVGPETQFF	TGTGCCAGCAGGAGAGGGGTAGGGCCAGAGACCCAGTTCTTC
TRBV29-1	.	TRBJ2-1	.	15	CSVEGLKSSYNEQFF	TGCAGCGTGGAAGGACTGAAAAGCTCCTACAATGAGCAGTTCTTC
TRBV29-1	.	TRBJ1-1	.	15	CSVETAAVFGTEAFF	TGCAGCGTTGAAACCGCCGCGGTGTTCGGGACTGAAGCTTTCTTT
TRBV11-2	.	TRBJ2-5	few	13	CASSLDPLEEQYF	TGTGCCAGCAGCTTAGATCCGCTGGAAGAGCAGTACTTC
TRBV13	.	TRBJ2-3	.	13	CASSLVLTDTQYF	TGTGCCAGCAGCTTAGTCCTCACAGATACGCAGTATTTT
TRBV12-3/TRBV12-4	.	TRBJ2-5	many	14	CASRLGTLQETQYF	TGTGCCAGCAGGTTGGGGACGCTACAAGAGACCCAGTACTTC
TRBV18	.	TRBJ1-1	.	15	CASSPGQMMNTEAFF	TGTGCCAGCTCACCAGGACAGATGATGAACACTGAAGCTTTCTTT
TRBV24-1	.	TRBJ2-5	.	13	CATSGVFQGTQYF	TGTGCCACCAGTGGGGTATTCCAAGGGACCCAGTACTTC
TRBV20-1	.	TRBJ2-3	many	16	CSATPRGGARTDTQYF	TGCAGTGCTACCCCTAGGGGGGGGGCGAGGACAGATACGCAGTATTTT
TRBV12-3/TRBV12-4	.	TRBJ1-1	.	13	CVSARTVGTEAFF	TGTGTCAGCGCTCGGACGGTCGGCACTGAAGCTTTCTTT
TRBV6-5	.	TRBJ2-3	few	14	CASTRTVRTDTQYF	TGTGCCAGCACCCGGACAGTCCGCACAGATACGCAGTATTTT
TRBV14	.	TRBJ1-1	.	14	CASSQLRGSTEAFF	TGTGCCAGCAGCCAACTTCGGGGTTCTACTGAAGCTTTCTTT
TRBV5-1	TRBD1	TRBJ2-2	few	17	CASSLSRGTGSTGELFF	TGCGCCAGCAGCTTGAGTCGCGGGACAGGGTCAACCGGGGAGCTGTTTTTT
TRBV20-1	.	TRBJ1-2	.	10	CSLSNYGYTF	TGCAGTCTCTCCAACTATGGCTACACCTTC
TRBV20-1	TRBD2	TRBJ2-1	few	16	CSARMIAGGNYNEQFF	TGCAGTGCTAGGATGATAGCGGGGGGAAACTACAATGAGCAGTTCTTC
TRBV4-2	.	TRBJ2-7	.	13	CASSQVRNNEQYF	TGTGCCAGCAGCCAAGTGAGGAACAATGAGCAGTACTTC
TRBV12-3/TRBV12-4	.	TRBJ2-7	few	14	CASSFGRTPFEQYF	TGTGCCAGCAGTTTTGGGCGGACCCCTTTCGAGCAGTACTTC
TRBV5-1	TRBD1	TRBJ1-1	.	14	CASSWTGGNTEAFF	TGTGCCAGCAGCTGGACAGGGGGGAACACTGAAGCTTTCTTT
TRBV5-1	TRBD1	TRBJ2-7	many	14	CASSSGTDFYEQYF	TGCGCCAGCAGCTCGGGGACAGACTTCTACGAGCAGTACTTC
TRBV12-3/TRBV12-4	.	TRBJ2-1	.	15	CASSDGRLDYNEQFF	TGTGCCAGCAGCGATGGTCGACTAGATTACAATGAGCAGTTCTTC
TRBV9	.	TRBJ2-5	.	13	CASSDGRQETQYF	TGTGCCAGCAGCGACGGCCGTCAAGAGACCCAGTACTTC
TRBV4-3	TRBD1	TRBJ2-3	.	18	CASSQDTTGDSPTDTQYF	TGCGCCAGCAGCCAAGATACTACAGGGGATAGTCCCACAGATACGCAGTATTTT
TRBV4-1	.	TRBJ2-1	many	13	CASSQEEEGEQFF	TGCGCCAGCAGCCAAGAAGAGGAGGGTGAGCAGTTCTTC
TRBV20-1	.	TRBJ2-7	few	15	CSARSGAKISYEQYF	TGCAGTGCTAGATCGGGGGCCAAGATCTCCTACGAGCAGTACTTC
TRBV12-3/TRBV12-4	.	TRBJ2-7	many	14	CATARQGSSYEQYF	TGTGCCACCGCGAGGCAGGGAAGCTCCTACGAGCAGTACTTC
TRBV12-3/TRBV12-4	.	TRBJ1-2	few	15	CASSPGLTANYGYTF	TGTGCCAGCAGTCCCGGGTTAACGGCTAACTATGGCTACACCTTC
TRBV30	.	TRBJ1-2	.	12	CAWSPTTYGYTF	TGTGCCTGGAGTCCCACTACTTATGGCTACACCTTC
TRBV2	.	TRBJ2-5	many	12	CASRFNTETQYF	TGTGCCAGCCGATTTAATACGGAGACCCAGTACTTC
TRBV6-6	.	TRBJ2-1	.	14	CASSLQGIYNEQFF	TGTGCCAGCAGTCTCCAGGGAATCTACAATGAGCAGTTCTTC
TRBV2	.	TRBJ1-5	few	14	CASSEFGGNQPQHF	TGTGCCAGCAGTGAATTCGGAGGCAATCAGCCCCAGCATTTT
TRBV11-1	.	TRBJ1-1	.	13	CASSLGAGREAFF	TGTGCCAGCAGCTTAGGGGCTGGGAGAGAAGCTTTCTTT
TRBV5-1	TRBD2	TRBJ2-3	many	15	CASGLTSGGTDTQYF	TGCGCCAGCGGCCTGACTAGCGGGGGTACAGATACGCAGTATTTT
TRBV10-3	TRBD1	TRBJ1-5	.	14	CAISAGQGGQPQHF	TGTGCCATCAGTGCGGGACAGGGGGGGCAGCCCCAGCATTTT
TRBV29-1	TRBD1	TRBJ2-5	.	13	CSVVGTGGETQYF	TGCAGCGTTGTCGGGACAGGGGGGGAGACCCAGTACTTC
TRBV12-3/TRBV12-4	TRBD1	TRBJ2-7	.	17	CASSDIPGQGESYEQYF	TGTGCCAGCAGTGATATCCCGGGACAGGGGGAATCCTACGAGCAGTACTTC
TRBV20-1	TRBD2	TRBJ2-3	.	16	CSATGTSGGSSDTQYF	TGCAGTGCTACCGGGACGAGCGGGGGGAGCTCAGATACGCAGTATTTT
TRBV10-3	TRBD1	TRBJ2-7	.	10	CAIGTAEQYF	TGTGCCATTGGGACAGCTGAGCAGTACTTC
TRBV5-1	TRBD1	TRBJ2-1	.	15	CASSSRQGPANEQFF	TGCGCCAGCAGCTCCCGACAGGGTCCGGCCAATGAGCAGTTCTTC
TRBV4-2	TRBD1	TRBJ1-5	many	14	CASSETGGNQPQHF	TGTGCCAGCAGTGAGACAGGGGGCAATCAGCCCCAGCATTTT
TRBV2	TRBD2	TRBJ2-4	.	20	CASMRDRETSGGLAKNIQYF	TGTGCCAGCATGAGGGATCGGGAGACTAGCGGGGGGCTAGCCAAAAACATTCAGTACTTC
TRBV20-1	TRBD2	TRBJ2-7	few	16	CSASGLAGGPTYEQYF	TGCAGTGCTAGTGGTCTAGCGGGGGGGCCGACCTACGAGCAGTACTTC
TRBV24-1	.	TRBJ2-1	.	13	CATSDLADNEQFF	TGTGCCACCAGTGATTTGGCGGACAATGAGCAGTTCTTC
TRBV12-3/TRBV12-4	.	TRBJ1-4	many	14	CASGALATNEKLFF	TGTGCCAGCGGCGCGCTGGCAACTAATGAAAAACTGTTTTTT
TRBV10-3	TRBD1	TRBJ1-2	few	14	CAIRVGQGAGGYTF	TGTGCCATCAGGGTGGGACAGGGGGCTGGTGGCTACACCTTC
TRBV2	.	TRBJ1-2	.	14	CASSEVRLVYGYTF	TGTGCCAGCAGTGAAGTACGGTTAGTCTATGGCTACACCTTC
TRBV12-3/TRBV12-4	.	TRBJ1-1	.	15	CASTPDRGTYTEAFF	TGTGCCAGCACCCCCGATCGGGGAACCTACACTGAAGCTTTCTTT